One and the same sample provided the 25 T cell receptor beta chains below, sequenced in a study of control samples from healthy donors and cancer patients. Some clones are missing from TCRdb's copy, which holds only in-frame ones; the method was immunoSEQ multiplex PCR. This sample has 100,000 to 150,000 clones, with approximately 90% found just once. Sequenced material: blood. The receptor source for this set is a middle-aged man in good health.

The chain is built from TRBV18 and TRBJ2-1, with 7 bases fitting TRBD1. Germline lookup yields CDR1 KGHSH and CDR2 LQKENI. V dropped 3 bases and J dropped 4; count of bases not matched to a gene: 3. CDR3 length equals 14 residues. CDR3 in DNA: TGTGCCAGCTCACCGTTGACAGGGTACAATGAGCAGTTCTTC. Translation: CASSPLTGYNEQFF.

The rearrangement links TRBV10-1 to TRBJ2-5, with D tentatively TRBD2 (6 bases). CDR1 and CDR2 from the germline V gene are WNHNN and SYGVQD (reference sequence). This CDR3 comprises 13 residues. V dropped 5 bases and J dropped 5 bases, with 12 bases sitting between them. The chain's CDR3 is CASSREPGETQYF. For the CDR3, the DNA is TGCGCCAGCAGTCGGGAGCCCGGCGAGACCCAGTACTTC.

CDR3 DNA: TGTGCCAGCAGTGAAAAAATCTATGGCTACACCTTC. Translation gives CASSEKIYGYTF. This chain joins TRBV2 and TRBJ1-2; D gene uncertain. Per the germline V gene, CDR1 is SNHLY and CDR2 is FYNNEI. CDR3 size: 12 residues. The V and J ends lost 2 bases and 4 bases respectively, with 5 bases between them.

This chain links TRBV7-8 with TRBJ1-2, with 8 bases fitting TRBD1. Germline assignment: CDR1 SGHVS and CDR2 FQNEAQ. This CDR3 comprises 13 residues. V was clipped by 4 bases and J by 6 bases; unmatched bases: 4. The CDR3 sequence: CASSWQGADGYTF. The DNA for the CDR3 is TGTGCCAGCAGCTGGCAGGGGGCAGATGGCTACACCTTC.

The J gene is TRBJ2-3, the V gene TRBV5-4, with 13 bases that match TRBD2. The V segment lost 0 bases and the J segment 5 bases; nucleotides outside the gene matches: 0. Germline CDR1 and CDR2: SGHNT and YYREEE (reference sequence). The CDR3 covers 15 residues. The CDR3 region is CASSLGLAGGDTQYF. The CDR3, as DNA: TGTGCCAGCAGCTTGGGACTAGCGGGGGGAGATACGCAGTATTTT.

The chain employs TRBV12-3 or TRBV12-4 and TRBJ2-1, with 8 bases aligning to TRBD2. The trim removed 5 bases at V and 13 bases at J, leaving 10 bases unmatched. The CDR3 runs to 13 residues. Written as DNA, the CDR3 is TGTGCCAGCAGTCTACGGGAGGGAATGGGTCAGTTCTTC. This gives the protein CASSLREGMGQFF.

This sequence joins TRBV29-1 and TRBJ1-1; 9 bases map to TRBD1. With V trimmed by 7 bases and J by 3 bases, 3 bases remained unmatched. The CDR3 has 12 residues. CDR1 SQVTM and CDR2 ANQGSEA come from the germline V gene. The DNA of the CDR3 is TGCAGCGCCCGGACAGGGGACACTGAAGCTTTCTTT. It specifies CSARTGDTEAFF.

CDR3 amino acids: CAWSRHTDTQYF. CDR3 nucleotides: TGTGCCTGGAGTAGGCACACAGATACGCAGTATTTT. The J gene is TRBJ2-3, the V gene TRBV30, with D unclear. The germline V gene has CDR1 GTSNPN and CDR2 SVGIG (reference sequence). Trimming left V 2 bases short and J 2 bases short, with 5 bases between. The CDR3 covers 12 residues.

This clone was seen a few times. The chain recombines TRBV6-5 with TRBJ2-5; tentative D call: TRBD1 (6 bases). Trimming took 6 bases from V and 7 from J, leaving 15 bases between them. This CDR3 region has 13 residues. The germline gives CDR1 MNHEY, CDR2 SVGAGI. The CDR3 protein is CASRLSGVGTQYF. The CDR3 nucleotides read TGTGCCAGCAGGCTCTCAGGGGTTGGGACCCAGTACTTC.

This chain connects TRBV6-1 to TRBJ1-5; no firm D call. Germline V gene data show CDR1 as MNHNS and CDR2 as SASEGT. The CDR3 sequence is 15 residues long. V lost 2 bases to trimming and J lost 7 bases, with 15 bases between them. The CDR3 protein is CASSEKGVGHQPQHF. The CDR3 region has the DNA TGTGCCAGCAGTGAAAAAGGAGTAGGGCACCAGCCCCAGCATTTT.

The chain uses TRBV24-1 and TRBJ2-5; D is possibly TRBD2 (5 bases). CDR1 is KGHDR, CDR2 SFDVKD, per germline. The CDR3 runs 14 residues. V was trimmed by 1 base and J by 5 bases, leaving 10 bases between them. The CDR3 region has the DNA TGTGCCACCAGTGATTTAGGCGGCGGGGAGACCCAGTACTTC. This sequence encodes CATSDLGGGETQYF.

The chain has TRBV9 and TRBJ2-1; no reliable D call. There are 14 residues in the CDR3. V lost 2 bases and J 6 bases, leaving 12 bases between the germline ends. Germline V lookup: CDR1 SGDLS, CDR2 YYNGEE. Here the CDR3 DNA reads TGTGCCAGCAGCGTTAAAACCGACTCCAATGAGCAGTTCTTC. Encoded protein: CASSVKTDSNEQFF.

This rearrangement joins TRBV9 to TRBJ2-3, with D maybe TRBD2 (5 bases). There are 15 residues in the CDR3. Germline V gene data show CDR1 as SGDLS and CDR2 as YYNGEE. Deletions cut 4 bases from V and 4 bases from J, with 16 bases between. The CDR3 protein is CASSPAWGVADTQYF. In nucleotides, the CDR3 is TGTGCCAGCAGCCCAGCGTGGGGAGTGGCAGATACGCAGTATTTT. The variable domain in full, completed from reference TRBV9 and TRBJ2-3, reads DSGVTQTPKHLITATGQRVTLRCSPRSGDLSVYWYQQSLDQGLQFLIQYYNGEERAKGNILERFSAQQFPDLHSELNLSSLELGDSALYFCASSPAWGVADTQYFGPGTRLTVL.

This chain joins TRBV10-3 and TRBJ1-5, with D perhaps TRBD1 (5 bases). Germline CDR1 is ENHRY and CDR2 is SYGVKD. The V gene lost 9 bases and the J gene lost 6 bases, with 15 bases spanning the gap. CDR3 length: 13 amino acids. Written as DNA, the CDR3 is TGTGCCATTAGAGAGGGGATTGGTCAGCCCCAGCATTTT. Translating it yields CAIREGIGQPQHF.

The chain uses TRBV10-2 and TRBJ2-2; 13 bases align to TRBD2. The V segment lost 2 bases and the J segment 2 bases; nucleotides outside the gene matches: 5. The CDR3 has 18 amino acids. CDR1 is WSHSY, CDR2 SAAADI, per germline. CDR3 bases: TGCGCCAGCAGTGAGACCGGACTAGCGGGGGCCAACACCGGGGAGCTGTTTTTT. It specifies CASSETGLAGANTGELFF.

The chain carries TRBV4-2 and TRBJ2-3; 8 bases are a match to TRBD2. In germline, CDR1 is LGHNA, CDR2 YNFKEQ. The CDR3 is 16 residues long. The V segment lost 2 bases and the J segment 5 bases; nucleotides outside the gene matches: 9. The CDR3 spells CASSQPAGAGGDTQYF. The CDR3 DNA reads TGTGCCAGCAGCCAACCCGCGGGGGCGGGGGGAGATACGCAGTATTTT.

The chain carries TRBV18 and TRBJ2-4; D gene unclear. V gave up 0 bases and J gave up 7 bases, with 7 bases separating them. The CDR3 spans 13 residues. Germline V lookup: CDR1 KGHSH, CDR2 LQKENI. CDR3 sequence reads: CASSPPSWNIQYF. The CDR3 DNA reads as TGTGCCAGCTCACCACCTAGTTGGAACATTCAGTACTTC.

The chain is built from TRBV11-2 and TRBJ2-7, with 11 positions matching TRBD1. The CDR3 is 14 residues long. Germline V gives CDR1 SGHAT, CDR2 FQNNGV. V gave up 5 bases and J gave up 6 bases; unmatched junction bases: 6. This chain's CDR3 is CASSIWTGGGEQYF. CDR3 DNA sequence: TGTGCCAGCAGCATCTGGACAGGGGGCGGCGAGCAGTACTTC.

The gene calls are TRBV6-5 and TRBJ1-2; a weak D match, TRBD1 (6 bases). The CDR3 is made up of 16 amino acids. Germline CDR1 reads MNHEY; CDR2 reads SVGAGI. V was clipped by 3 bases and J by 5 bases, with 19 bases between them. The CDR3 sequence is CASSYVTGTSGYGYTF. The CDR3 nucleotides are TGTGCCAGCAGTTATGTGACAGGCACAAGTGGGTATGGCTACACCTTC.

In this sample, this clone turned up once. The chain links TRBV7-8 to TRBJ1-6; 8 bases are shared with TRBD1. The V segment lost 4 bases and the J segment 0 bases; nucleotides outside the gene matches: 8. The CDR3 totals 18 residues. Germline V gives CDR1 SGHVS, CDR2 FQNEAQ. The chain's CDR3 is CASSSGTGVSSYNSPLHF. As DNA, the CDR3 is TGTGCCAGCAGCTCAGGGACAGGAGTAAGCTCCTATAATTCACCCCTCCACTTT.

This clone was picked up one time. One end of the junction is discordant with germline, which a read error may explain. CDR3: CASSQSPYGHTF. As DNA, the CDR3 is TGTGCCAGCAGCCAATCGCCCTATGGCCACACCTTC. The V gene is TRBV16, the J gene TRBJ1-2; D remains ambiguous. Germline V gene sequence: CDR1 KGHSY, CDR2 FQNENV. The CDR3 totals 12 residues.

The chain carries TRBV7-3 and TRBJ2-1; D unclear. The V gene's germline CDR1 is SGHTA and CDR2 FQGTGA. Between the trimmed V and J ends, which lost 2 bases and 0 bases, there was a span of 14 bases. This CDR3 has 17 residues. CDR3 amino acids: CASSLLGSPGSYNEQFF. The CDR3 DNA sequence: TGTGCCAGCAGCTTATTGGGATCCCCAGGCTCCTACAATGAGCAGTTCTTC.

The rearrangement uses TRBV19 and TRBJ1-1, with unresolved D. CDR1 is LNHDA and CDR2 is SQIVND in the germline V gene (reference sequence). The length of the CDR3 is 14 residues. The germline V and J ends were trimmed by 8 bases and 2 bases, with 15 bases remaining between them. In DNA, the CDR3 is TGTGCCAGTGCACACGGCGGAAAAAACACTGAAGCTTTCTTT. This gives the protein CASAHGGKNTEAFF.

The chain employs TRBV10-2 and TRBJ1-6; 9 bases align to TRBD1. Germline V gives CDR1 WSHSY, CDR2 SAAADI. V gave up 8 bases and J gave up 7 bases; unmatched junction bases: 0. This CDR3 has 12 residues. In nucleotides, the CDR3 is TGCGCCAGCGGACAGGGGAATTCACCCCTCCACTTT. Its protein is CASGQGNSPLHF.

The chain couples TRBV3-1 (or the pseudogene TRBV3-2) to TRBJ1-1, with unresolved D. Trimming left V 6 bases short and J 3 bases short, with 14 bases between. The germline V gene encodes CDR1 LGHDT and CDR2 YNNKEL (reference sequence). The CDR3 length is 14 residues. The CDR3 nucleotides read TGTGCCAGCAGGGCGACGGAAGGAGACACTGAAGCTTTCTTT. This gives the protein CASRATEGDTEAFF.